This T cell receptor (beta chain) came from a study of cytomegalovirus exposure and HLA in healthy donors. About the research overall: The 110 or so validation repertoires used a platform that matched the one used for the 600 to 750 first-cohort repertoires, as a later analysis reported.

The CDR3 is 14 residues long. With 1 base clipped from V and 7 bases from J, the junction kept 6 bases outside the gene matches. Germline lookup yields CDR1 SGHTA and CDR2 FQGNSA. Assay: immunoSEQ multiplex PCR; the TCRdb copy retains only in-frame clones and omits some. This table has more than 250,000 clones, more than 80% appearing once. Turning to this clone: Its target is not known.

Study results and limitations: The study listed under 200 cytomegalovirus-associated TCR beta chains. High sensitivity and specificity were reportedly achieved when the classifier diagnosed cytomegalovirus status. Most sequenced TCRs were rare (though some public TCRs occurred in many donors).

Sequencing was performed on PBMCs. The chain recombines TRBV7-2 with TRBJ1-1; 7 positions agree with TRBD1. The source is a woman younger than 30 in good health and CMV-seronegative. Here the CDR3 DNA reads TGTGCCAGCAGCTTAGTGGCAGGGGGTGTTGAAGCTTTCTTT. As protein: CASSLVAGGVEAFF.